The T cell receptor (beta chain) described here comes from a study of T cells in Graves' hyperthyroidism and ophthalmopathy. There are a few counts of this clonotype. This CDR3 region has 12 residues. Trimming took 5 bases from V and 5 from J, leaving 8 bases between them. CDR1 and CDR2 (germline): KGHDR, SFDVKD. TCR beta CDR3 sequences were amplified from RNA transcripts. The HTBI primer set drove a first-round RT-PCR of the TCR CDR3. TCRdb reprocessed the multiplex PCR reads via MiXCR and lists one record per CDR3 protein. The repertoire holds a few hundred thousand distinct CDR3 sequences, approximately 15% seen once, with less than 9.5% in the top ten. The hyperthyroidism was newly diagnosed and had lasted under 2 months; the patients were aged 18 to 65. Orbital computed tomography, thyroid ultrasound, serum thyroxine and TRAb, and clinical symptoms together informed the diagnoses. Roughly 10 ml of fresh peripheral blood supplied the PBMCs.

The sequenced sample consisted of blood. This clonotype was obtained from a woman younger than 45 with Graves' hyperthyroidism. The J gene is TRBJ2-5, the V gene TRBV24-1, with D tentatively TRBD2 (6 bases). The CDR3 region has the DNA TGTGCCACCAGTGCGGGGGTGGAGACCCAGTACTTC. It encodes CATSAGVETQYF.